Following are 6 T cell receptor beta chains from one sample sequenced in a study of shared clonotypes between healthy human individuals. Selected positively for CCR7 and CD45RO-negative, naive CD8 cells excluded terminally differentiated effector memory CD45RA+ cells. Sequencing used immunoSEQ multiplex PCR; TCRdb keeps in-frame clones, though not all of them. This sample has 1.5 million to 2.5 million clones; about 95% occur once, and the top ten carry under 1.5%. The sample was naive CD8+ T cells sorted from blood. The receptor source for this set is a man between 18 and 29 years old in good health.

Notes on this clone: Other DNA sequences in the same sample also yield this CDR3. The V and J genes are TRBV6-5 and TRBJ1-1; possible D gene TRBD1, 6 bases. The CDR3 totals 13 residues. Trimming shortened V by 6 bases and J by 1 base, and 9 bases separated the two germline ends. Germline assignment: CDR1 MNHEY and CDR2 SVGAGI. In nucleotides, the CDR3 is TGTGCCAGCAGCGCGACAGGGAACACTGAAGCTTTCTTT. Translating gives CASSATGNTEAFF.

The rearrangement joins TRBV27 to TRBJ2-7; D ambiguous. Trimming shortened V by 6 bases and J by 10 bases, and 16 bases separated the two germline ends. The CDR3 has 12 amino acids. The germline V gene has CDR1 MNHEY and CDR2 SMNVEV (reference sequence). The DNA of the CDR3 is TGTGCCAGCAGGTCTTTAGGGTTGATTCAGTACTTC. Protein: CASRSLGLIQYF.

For the CDR3, the DNA is TGCGCCAGCAGCCGTGTTTGGGACAGGGGGTACGAGCAGTACTTC. This sequence encodes CASSRVWDRGYEQYF. The V and J genes are TRBV4-3 and TRBJ2-7; 11 bases are shared with TRBD1. CDR3 size: 15 residues. V lost 4 bases, J lost 4 bases, and 6 bases stayed unmatched. Germline CDR1 and CDR2: LGHNA and YSLEER.

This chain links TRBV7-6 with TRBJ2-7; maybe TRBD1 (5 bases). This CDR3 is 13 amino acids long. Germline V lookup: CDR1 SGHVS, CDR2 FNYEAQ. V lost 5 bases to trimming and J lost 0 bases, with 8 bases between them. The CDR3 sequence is CASSLTASYEQYF. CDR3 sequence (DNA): TGTGCCAGCAGCCTGACAGCCTCCTACGAGCAGTACTTC.

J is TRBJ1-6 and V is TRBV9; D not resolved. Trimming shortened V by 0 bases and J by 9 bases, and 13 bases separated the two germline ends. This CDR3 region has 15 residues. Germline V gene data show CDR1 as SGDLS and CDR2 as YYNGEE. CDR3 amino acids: CASSVAGVMSSPLHF. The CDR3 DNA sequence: TGTGCCAGCAGCGTAGCCGGGGTGATGAGTTCACCCCTCCACTTT.

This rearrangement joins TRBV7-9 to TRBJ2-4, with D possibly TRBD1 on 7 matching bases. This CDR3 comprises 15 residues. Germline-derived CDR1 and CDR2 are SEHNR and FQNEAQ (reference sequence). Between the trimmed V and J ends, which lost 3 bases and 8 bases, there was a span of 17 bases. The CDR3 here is CASSLLGQGGDIQYF. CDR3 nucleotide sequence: TGTGCCAGCAGCTTGTTAGGGCAGGGGGGCGACATTCAGTACTTC. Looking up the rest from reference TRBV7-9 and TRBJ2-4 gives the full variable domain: DTGVSQNPRHKITKRGQNVTFRCDPISEHNRLYWYRQTLGQGPEFLTYFQNEAQLEKSRLLSDRFSAERPKGSFSTLEIQRTEQGDSAMYLCASSLLGQGGDIQYFGAGTRLSVL.